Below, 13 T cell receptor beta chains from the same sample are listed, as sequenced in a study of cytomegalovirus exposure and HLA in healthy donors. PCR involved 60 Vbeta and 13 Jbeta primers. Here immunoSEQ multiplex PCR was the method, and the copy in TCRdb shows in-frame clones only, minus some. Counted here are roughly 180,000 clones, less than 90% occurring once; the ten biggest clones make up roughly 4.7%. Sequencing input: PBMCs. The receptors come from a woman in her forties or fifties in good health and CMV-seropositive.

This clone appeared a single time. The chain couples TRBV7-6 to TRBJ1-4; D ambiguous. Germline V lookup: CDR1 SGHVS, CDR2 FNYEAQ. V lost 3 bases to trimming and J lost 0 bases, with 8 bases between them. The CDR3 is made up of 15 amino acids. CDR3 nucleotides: TGTGCCAGCAGCTTCCAAGCTGCAACTAATGAAAAACTGTTTTTT. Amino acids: CASSFQAATNEKLFF.

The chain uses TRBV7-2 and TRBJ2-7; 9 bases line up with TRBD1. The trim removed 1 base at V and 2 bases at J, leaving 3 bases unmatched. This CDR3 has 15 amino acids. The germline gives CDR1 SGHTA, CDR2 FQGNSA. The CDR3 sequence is CASSLDRTGAYEQYF. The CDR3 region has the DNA TGTGCCAGCAGCTTAGATAGGACAGGGGCCTACGAGCAGTACTTC.

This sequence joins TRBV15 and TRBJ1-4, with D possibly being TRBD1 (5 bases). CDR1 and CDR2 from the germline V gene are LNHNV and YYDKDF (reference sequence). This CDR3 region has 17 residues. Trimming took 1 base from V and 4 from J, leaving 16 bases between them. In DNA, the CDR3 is TGTGCCACCAGCAGAGGAAGTCCGGGGGGAGATAATGAAAAACTGTTTTTT. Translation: CATSRGSPGGDNEKLFF.

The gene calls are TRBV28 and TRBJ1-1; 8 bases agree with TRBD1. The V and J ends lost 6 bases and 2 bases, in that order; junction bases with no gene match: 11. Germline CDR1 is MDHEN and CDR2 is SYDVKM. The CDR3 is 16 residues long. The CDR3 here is CASSRRTGPFNTEAFF. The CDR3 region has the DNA TGTGCCAGCAGCCGAAGGACAGGGCCCTTTAACACTGAAGCTTTCTTT. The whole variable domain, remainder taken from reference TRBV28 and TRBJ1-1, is DVKVTQSSRYLVKRTGEKVFLECVQDMDHENMFWYRQDPGLGLRLIYFSYDVKMKEKGDIPEGYSVSREKKERFSLILESASTNQTSMYLCASSRRTGPFNTEAFFGQGTRLTVV.

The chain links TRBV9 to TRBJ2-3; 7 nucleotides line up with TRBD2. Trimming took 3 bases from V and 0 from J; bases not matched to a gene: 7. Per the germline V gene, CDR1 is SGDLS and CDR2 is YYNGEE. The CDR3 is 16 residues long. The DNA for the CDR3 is TGTGCCAGCAGCGGGGAGGGGCTAGCTAGCACAGATACGCAGTATTTT. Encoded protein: CASSGEGLASTDTQYF.

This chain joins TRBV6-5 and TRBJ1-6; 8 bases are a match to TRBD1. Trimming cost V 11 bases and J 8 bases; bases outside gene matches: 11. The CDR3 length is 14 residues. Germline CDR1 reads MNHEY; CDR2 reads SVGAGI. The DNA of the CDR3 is TGTGCCTCGTCCCGGGCAGGGGGCGATTCACCCCTCCACTTT. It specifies CASSRAGGDSPLHF.

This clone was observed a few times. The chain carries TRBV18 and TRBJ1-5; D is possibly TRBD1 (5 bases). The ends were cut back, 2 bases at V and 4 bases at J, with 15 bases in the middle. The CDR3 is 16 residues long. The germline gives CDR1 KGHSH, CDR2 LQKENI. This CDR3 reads CASSPWEGKGNQPQHF. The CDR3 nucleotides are TGTGCCAGCTCACCATGGGAGGGTAAGGGGAATCAGCCCCAGCATTTT. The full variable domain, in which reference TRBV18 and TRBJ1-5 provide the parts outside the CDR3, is NAGVMQNPRHLVRRRGQEARLRCSPMKGHSHVYWYRQLPEEGLKFMVYLQKENIIDESGMPKERFSAEFPKEGPSILRIQQVVRGDSAAYFCASSPWEGKGNQPQHFGDGTRLSIL.

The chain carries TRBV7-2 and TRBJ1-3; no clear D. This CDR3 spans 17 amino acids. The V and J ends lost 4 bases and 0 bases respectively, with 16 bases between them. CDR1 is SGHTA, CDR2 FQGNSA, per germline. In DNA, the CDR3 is TGTGCCAGCAGCTCCCCCCGCGGCAGTCCCTCTGGAAACACCATATATTTT. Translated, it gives CASSSPRGSPSGNTIYF.

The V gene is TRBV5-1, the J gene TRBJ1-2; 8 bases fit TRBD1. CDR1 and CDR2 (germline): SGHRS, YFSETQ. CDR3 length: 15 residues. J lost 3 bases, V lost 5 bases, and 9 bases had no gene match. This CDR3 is CASSPSGGADYGYTF. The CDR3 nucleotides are TGCGCCAGCAGTCCTTCAGGGGGCGCAGACTATGGCTACACCTTC.

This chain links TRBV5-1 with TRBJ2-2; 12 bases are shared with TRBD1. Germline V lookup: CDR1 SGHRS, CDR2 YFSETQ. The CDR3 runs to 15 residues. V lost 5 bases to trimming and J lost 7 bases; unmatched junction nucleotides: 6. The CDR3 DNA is TGCGCCAGCAGTCGGGACAGGGGGCAAATCGGGGAGCTGTTTTTT. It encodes CASSRDRGQIGELFF.

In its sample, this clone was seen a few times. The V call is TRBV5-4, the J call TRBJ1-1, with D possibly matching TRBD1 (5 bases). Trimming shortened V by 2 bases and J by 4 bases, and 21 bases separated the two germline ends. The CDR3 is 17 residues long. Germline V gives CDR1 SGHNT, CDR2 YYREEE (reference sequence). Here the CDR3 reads CASSFLQGTFKLTEAFF. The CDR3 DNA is TGTGCCAGCAGCTTTTTGCAGGGAACCTTCAAACTCACTGAAGCTTTCTTT.

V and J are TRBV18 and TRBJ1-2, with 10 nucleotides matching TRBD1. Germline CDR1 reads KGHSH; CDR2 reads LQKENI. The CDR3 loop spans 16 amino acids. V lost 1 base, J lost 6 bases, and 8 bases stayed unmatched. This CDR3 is CASSPLGTGEVNGYTF. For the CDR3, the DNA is TGTGCCAGCTCACCACTCGGGACAGGGGAGGTCAATGGCTACACCTTC.

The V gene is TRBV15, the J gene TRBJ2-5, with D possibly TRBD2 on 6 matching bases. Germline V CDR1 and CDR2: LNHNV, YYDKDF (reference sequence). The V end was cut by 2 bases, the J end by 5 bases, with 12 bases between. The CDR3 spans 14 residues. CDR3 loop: CATSRFGSLETQYF. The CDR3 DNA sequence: TGTGCCACCAGCAGATTCGGGAGTCTGGAGACCCAGTACTTC.